Shown below are 24 T cell receptor beta chains from a single sample sequenced in a study of cytomegalovirus exposure and HLA in healthy donors. Amplification used 60 Vbeta primers and 13 Jbeta primers. The method was immunoSEQ multiplex PCR; TCRdb's version includes in-frame clones alone and lacks a portion of them. The repertoire holds around 140,000 clones, with roughly four fifths as singletons. Sequences were obtained from PBMCs. Every receptor here comes from a man between 18 and 35 years old in good health and CMV-seropositive.

The chain has TRBV5-6 and TRBJ2-7; D ambiguous. This CDR3 is built from 14 residues. V lost 3 bases and J lost 7, with 17 bases in between. Looked up from germline, CDR1 is SGHDT and CDR2 is YYEEEE. This CDR3 is CASSYLGAQGEQYF. CDR3 nucleotide sequence: TGTGCCAGCAGCTACTTGGGCGCGCAAGGAGAGCAGTACTTC. Complete variable domain (other parts from reference TRBV5-6 and TRBJ2-7): DAGVTQSPTHLIKTRGQQVTLRCSPKSGHDTVSWYQQALGQGPQFIFQYYEEEERQRGNFPDRFSGHQFPNYSSELNVNALLLGDSALYLCASSYLGAQGEQYFGPGTRLTVT.

This chain uses TRBV25-1 with TRBJ2-1, with 8 bases fitting TRBD1. Germline V lookup: CDR1 MGHDK, CDR2 SYGVNS. The CDR3 has 15 amino acids. J was trimmed by 5 bases and V by 4 bases; bases with no gene match: 7. The DNA for the CDR3 is TGTGCCAGCAGTGTCGCTGGACAGGGAAACAATGAGCAGTTCTTC. Protein: CASSVAGQGNNEQFF.

Worth noting for this clone: Other DNA sequences in this specimen translate into the identical CDR3. This rearrangement joins TRBV6-1 to TRBJ2-1; TRBD2 aligns across 11 bases. The V gene end was trimmed by 3 bases and the J gene end by 4 bases; junction bases not matched to a gene: 2. CDR1 MNHNS and CDR2 SASEGT come from the germline V gene. The CDR3 spans 15 residues. CDR3 coding DNA: TGTGCCAGCAGTGAGTTAGCGGGAGGGTACAATGAGCAGTTCTTC. Its translation: CASSELAGGYNEQFF.

The chain employs TRBV12-5 and TRBJ1-3; no clear D gene. Germline V CDR1 and CDR2: LGHNT, FRNRAP. This CDR3 spans 17 amino acids. The ends were cut back, 6 bases at V and 0 bases at J, with 18 bases in the middle. CDR3 sequence: CASGRGADWSSGNTIYF. The CDR3 DNA follows: TGTGCTAGTGGACGAGGAGCCGACTGGAGCTCTGGAAACACCATATATTTT.

In this sample, this clone turned up once. The chain uses TRBV28 and TRBJ2-1; a weak D match, TRBD2 (6 bases). V lost 2 bases and J 15 bases, leaving 20 bases between the germline ends. The CDR3 consists of 14 residues. The germline CDR1 and CDR2 sequences are MDHEN and SYDVKM. This CDR3 is CASSLPLALSSGFF. CDR3 DNA: TGTGCCAGCAGTTTACCCCTAGCGCTGTCCTCGGGGTTCTTC.

This clone has a single count. The CDR3 here is CASSLFSTSGRFDEQFF. The CDR3 DNA follows: TGTGCCAGCAGTTTATTCTCGACTAGCGGGAGATTCGATGAGCAGTTCTTC. The chain employs TRBV28 and TRBJ2-1, with TRBD2 identical over 12 bases. Per germline, CDR1 MDHEN and CDR2 SYDVKM. The trim removed 1 base at V and 8 bases at J, leaving 9 bases unmatched. The CDR3 contains 17 residues.

The gene calls are TRBV30 and TRBJ2-7; 8 nucleotides agree with TRBD1. This CDR3 is 14 amino acids long. Germline lookup yields CDR1 GTSNPN and CDR2 SVGIG (reference sequence). V was pared by 5 bases and J by 3 bases, with 9 bases of the junction left unmatched. The CDR3 loop reads CAWGTGTGHYEQYF. CDR3 DNA: TGTGCCTGGGGAACCGGGACAGGACACTACGAGCAGTACTTC.

J is TRBJ1-4 and V is TRBV15; no firm D call. Trimming pared 3 bases from V and 8 bases from J, leaving 16 bases between. CDR3 length: 15 residues. CDR1 and CDR2 from the germline V gene are LNHNV and YYDKDF (reference sequence). CDR3 nucleotide sequence: TGTGCCACCAGCAGGAATCCTCGGGTAGGAGAAAAACTGTTTTTT. This gives the protein CATSRNPRVGEKLFF.

In DNA, the CDR3 is TGTGCCATCAGTGAGTCAGAGAGGGTCAGCTACGAGCAGTACTTC. The encoded protein is CAISESERVSYEQYF. V and J are TRBV10-3 and TRBJ2-7, with D maybe TRBD2 (5 bases). CDR3 length: 15 amino acids. From germline, CDR1 is ENHRY and CDR2 SYGVKD. The V gene lost 0 bases and the J gene lost 3 bases, with 12 bases spanning the gap.

This clone was counted a single time. This chain joins TRBV19 and TRBJ2-1; 8 bases agree with TRBD2. Germline V gives CDR1 LNHDA, CDR2 SQIVND (reference sequence). V lost 7 bases and J lost 0; bases outside the gene matches: 8. The CDR3 spans 16 residues. The DNA of the CDR3 is TGTGCCAGTATGCCGGGGGGGTCTAGCTCCTACAATGAGCAGTTCTTC. This encodes CASMPGGSSSYNEQFF.

The J gene is TRBJ1-4, the V gene TRBV6-1; a possible D gene is TRBD1 (5 bases). CDR1 and CDR2 from the germline V gene are MNHNS and SASEGT. The ends were cut back, 2 bases at V and 8 bases at J, with 9 bases in the middle. There are 13 residues in the CDR3. CDR3 loop: CASSEWKGEKLFF. The CDR3 coding sequence is TGTGCCAGCAGTGAATGGAAGGGGGAAAAACTGTTTTTT.

This sequence joins TRBV6-6 and TRBJ2-7; no clear D gene. CDR1 and CDR2 (germline): MNHNY, SVGAGI (reference sequence). The CDR3 loop spans 14 amino acids. The V end lost 2 bases, the J end lost 6 bases, and 14 bases lay between the germline ends. CDR3 protein: CASSYDGSVGEQYF. Written as DNA, the CDR3 is TGTGCCAGCAGTTACGACGGGTCGGTGGGCGAGCAGTACTTC.

As concerns this clone: The sample has other DNA sequences that encode this CDR3 too. The V call is TRBV6-1, the J call TRBJ2-3; D gene uncertain. Germline V gene sequence: CDR1 MNHNS, CDR2 SASEGT. V was cut by 0 bases and J by 9 bases, with 10 bases left in between. The CDR3 covers 13 residues. The CDR3 is CASSEAAQNTQYF. The CDR3 DNA follows: TGTGCCAGCAGTGAAGCTGCACAGAACACGCAGTATTTT.

V and J are TRBV28 and TRBJ1-2; D gene uncertain. Germline V CDR1 and CDR2: MDHEN, SYDVKM. V lost 6 bases and J 2 bases, leaving 10 bases between the germline ends. The length of the CDR3 is 13 residues. CDR3 nucleotides: TGTGCCAGCAGAGTTCCTACCAACTATGGCTACACCTTC. Protein: CASRVPTNYGYTF.

The gene calls are TRBV5-1 and TRBJ2-7; 8 bases fit TRBD2. The CDR3 has 15 residues. Germline assignment: CDR1 SGHRS and CDR2 YFSETQ. V lost 3 bases, J lost 5 bases, and 10 bases stayed unmatched. CDR3 sequence reads: CASSSLGTRIHEQYF. In DNA form, the CDR3 reads TGCGCCAGCAGCTCGCTCGGGACTAGAATACACGAGCAGTACTTC.

The V gene is TRBV5-1, the J gene TRBJ1-1; TRBD1 aligns across 8 bases. Germline V gene lookup returns CDR1 SGHRS and CDR2 YFSETQ. Trimming took 4 bases from V and 1 from J; bases not matched to a gene: 6. CDR3 length equals 15 residues. CDR3 DNA sequence: TGCGCCAGCAGCCCGGGACAGGTCAGGAACACTGAAGCTTTCTTT. This sequence encodes CASSPGQVRNTEAFF. Based on the CDR3 plus reference TRBV5-1 and TRBJ1-1, the full variable domain is KAGVTQTPRYLIKTRGQQVTLSCSPISGHRSVSWYQQTPGQGLQFLFEYFSETQRNKGNFPGRFSGRQFSNSRSEMNVSTLELGDSALYLCASSPGQVRNTEAFFGQGTRLTVV.

V and J are TRBV6-1 and TRBJ2-7, with 8 bases matching TRBD2. V was pared by 1 base and J by 4 bases, with 6 bases of the junction left unmatched. CDR1 and CDR2 from the germline V gene are MNHNS and SASEGT. The CDR3 extends over 15 amino acids. CDR3 sequence: CASSEGVAGPYEQYF. CDR3 DNA sequence: TGTGCCAGCAGTGAAGGGGTAGCGGGACCATACGAGCAGTACTTC.

The J gene is TRBJ2-5, the V gene TRBV11-2, with TRBD2 as a possible D gene (6 bases). There are 15 residues in the CDR3. V was trimmed by 4 bases and J by 5 bases, leaving 17 bases between them. Per the germline V gene, CDR1 is SGHAT and CDR2 is FQNNGV. The CDR3 DNA is TGTGCCAGCAGCTACCCTAACGGGGCGGGGGAGACCCAGTACTTC. Translated, it gives CASSYPNGAGETQYF.

The chain has TRBV29-1 and TRBJ2-2; no definite D call. CDR1 is SQVTM and CDR2 is ANQGSEA in the germline V gene. The CDR3 extends over 12 amino acids. Trimming removed 3 bases from V and 3 bases from J, with 5 bases in between. CDR3 DNA: TGCAGCGTTGACCAGGACACCGGGGAGCTGTTTTTT. The encoded protein is CSVDQDTGELFF.

This clone came up once. The V gene is TRBV7-6, the J gene TRBJ1-6, with 10 bases fitting TRBD1. Germline CDR1 and CDR2: SGHVS and FNYEAQ. This CDR3 region has 17 residues. J gave up 8 bases and V 0 bases, and 7 bases lay outside the gene matches. The CDR3 nucleotides read TGTGCCAGCAGCTTAGCGCCGACAGGGGGCTCCGATTCACCCCTCCACTTT. The encoded protein is CASSLAPTGGSDSPLHF.

This clone is a singleton in its sample. V gene TRBV6-5 combines with J gene TRBJ2-5, with 9 bases identical to TRBD2. The germline V gene has CDR1 MNHEY and CDR2 SVGAGI. This CDR3 comprises 16 residues. Germline trimming cut 2 bases from V and 1 base from J; bases unmatched to any gene: 5. The CDR3 region has the DNA TGTGCCAGCAGTTACCCCTCGACTAGCGGCCAAGAGACCCAGTACTTC. Protein: CASSYPSTSGQETQYF.

The V call is TRBV28, the J call TRBJ1-2, with TRBD1 identical over 7 bases. The trim removed 6 bases at V and 14 bases at J, leaving 24 bases unmatched. Germline V gives CDR1 MDHEN, CDR2 SYDVKM. The length of the CDR3 is 16 residues. This CDR3 reads CASSPHLIPGQISGTF. The CDR3, as DNA: TGTGCCAGCAGCCCTCATTTAATCCCGGGACAGATCTCTGGGACCTTC.

This clone was seen a few times. The sample holds other DNA sequences that translate to the same CDR3. The gene calls are TRBV6-1 and TRBJ2-6; TRBD2 might be the D (5 bases). Per the germline V gene, CDR1 is MNHNS and CDR2 is SASEGT. V gave up 10 bases and J gave up 4 bases, with 11 bases separating them. The CDR3 is 13 amino acids. The CDR3, as DNA: TGTGCCACGAGGGCCCCAGGGGCCAACGTCCTGACTTTC. This sequence encodes CATRAPGANVLTF.

The chain carries TRBV10-3 and TRBJ2-7; 8 bases match TRBD1. CDR1 is ENHRY, CDR2 SYGVKD, per germline. CDR3 size: 12 residues. V trimming: 8 bases; J trimming: 2 bases; junction bases outside the gene matches: 2. The CDR3 region is CAIGQGAYEQYF. The CDR3 nucleotides read TGTGCCATCGGACAGGGAGCCTACGAGCAGTACTTC.